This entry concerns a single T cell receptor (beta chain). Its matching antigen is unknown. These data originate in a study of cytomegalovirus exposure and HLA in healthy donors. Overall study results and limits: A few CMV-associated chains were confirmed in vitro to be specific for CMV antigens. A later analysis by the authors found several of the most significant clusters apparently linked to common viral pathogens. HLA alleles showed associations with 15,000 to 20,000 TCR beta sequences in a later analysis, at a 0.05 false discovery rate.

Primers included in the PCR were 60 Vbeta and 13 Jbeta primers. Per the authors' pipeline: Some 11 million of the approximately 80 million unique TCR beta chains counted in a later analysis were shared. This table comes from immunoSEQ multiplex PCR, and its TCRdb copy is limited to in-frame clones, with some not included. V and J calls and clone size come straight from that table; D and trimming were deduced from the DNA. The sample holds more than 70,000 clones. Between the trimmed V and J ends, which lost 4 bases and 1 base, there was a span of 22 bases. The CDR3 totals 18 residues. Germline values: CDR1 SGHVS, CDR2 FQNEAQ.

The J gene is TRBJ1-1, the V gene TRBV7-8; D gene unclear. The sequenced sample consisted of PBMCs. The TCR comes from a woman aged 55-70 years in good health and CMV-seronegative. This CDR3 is CASSSQVPGGMGNTEAFF. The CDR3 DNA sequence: TGTGCCAGCAGCTCACAAGTACCAGGCGGGATGGGGAACACTGAAGCTTTCTTT.